This T cell receptor (beta chain) was obtained from a study of vaccination and CD4 T cells after COVID-19. As for the study in general: By nasal swab PCR, the convalescent patients were SARS-CoV-2 positive, with under ten mild cases and one severe.

Remarks on this clonotype: Its antigen is not identified.

Specified treatment: approximately nine-day PBMC culture with coronavirus spike peptide pools or control peptides (ViraFEST assay). Cultures used 2.1 million or so PBMCs per well, approximately 9.8 IU/ml IL-2 and 9.5 to 10 ug/ml peptides. Sequencing of cultured CD4+ T cell DNA used the Oncomine TCR Beta short-read assay. TCRdb redid the calling of the PCR reads with MiXCR, one entry per CDR3 protein. This sample has 15,000 to 20,000 distinct CDR3 sequences, with around 46% found just once. This material consisted of CD4+ T cells from blood, cultured in vitro, taken before SARS-CoV-2 vaccination. The origin of this receptor is a human donor who had recovered from COVID-19.

The CDR3 spells CASNRAGQGNSPLHF. The CDR3 DNA reads as TGTGCCAGCAATAGGGCGGGACAGGGTAATTCACCCCTCCACTTT. The genes are TRBV2 and TRBJ1-6; 9 nucleotides agree with TRBD1. This CDR3 is built from 15 residues. CDR1 and CDR2 from the germline V gene are SNHLY and FYNNEI. Trimming removed 7 bases from V and 6 bases from J; junction bases left unmatched: 7.